One and the same sample provided the 11 T cell receptor beta chains below, sequenced in a study of blood T cell repertoires in COVID-19. TCRdb's copy holds only in-frame clones and misses some; the assay was immunoSEQ multiplex PCR. The sample includes about 140,000 clones, approximately 84% of them seen just once. Sequenced: peripheral blood. These receptors all stem from a human donor in a cohort sampled during active COVID-19.

The rearrangement joins TRBV9 to TRBJ1-1, with D perhaps matching TRBD1 (5 bases). The CDR3 has 13 residues. V was clipped by 4 bases and J by 3 bases, with 10 bases between them. The germline V gene encodes CDR1 SGDLS and CDR2 YYNGEE. The CDR3 nucleotides read TGTGCCAGCAGCCGTCAGGGTTACACTGAAGCTTTCTTT. This translates into CASSRQGYTEAFF.

The CDR3 coding sequence is TGTGCCAGCATGGAGGGGAGCACCGGGGAGCTGTTTTTT. It yields the protein CASMEGSTGELFF. V usage is TRBV9 and J usage is TRBJ2-2; a possible D gene is TRBD2 (6 bases). The CDR3 sequence is 13 residues long. The germline CDR1 and CDR2 sequences are SGDLS and YYNGEE. Trimming left V 6 bases short and J 4 bases short, with 10 bases between.

This clone has only a few counts. The chain carries TRBV6-1 and TRBJ2-2; D is possibly TRBD2 (6 bases). V was trimmed by 7 bases and J by 1 base, leaving 10 bases between them. The CDR3 sequence is 14 residues long. Germline loops: CDR1 MNHNS, CDR2 SASEGT. The CDR3 is CASTVGGNTGELFF. The DNA of the CDR3 is TGTGCCAGCACCGTCGGGGGGAACACCGGGGAGCTGTTTTTT.

Written as DNA, the CDR3 is TGTGCCAGCAGTTTCACAGGCGGGGGGGCCCATTTCTTC. It yields the protein CASSFTGGGAHFF. V and J are TRBV12-3 or TRBV12-4 and TRBJ2-1; 9 nucleotides align to TRBD2. The J segment lost 16 bases and the V segment lost 3 bases, leaving 10 bases of the junction unmatched. The CDR3 covers 13 residues.

Concerning this clone: Other DNA sequences in the same sample also yield this CDR3. The chain uses TRBV24-1 and TRBJ2-3; a possible D gene is TRBD2 (7 bases). The CDR3 length is 16 residues. Between the trimmed V and J ends, which lost 4 bases and 3 bases, there was a span of 16 bases. Per the germline V gene, CDR1 is KGHDR and CDR2 is SFDVKD. The CDR3 loop reads CATSDRGEGGTDTQYF. The CDR3 DNA sequence: TGTGCCACCAGTGACAGGGGAGAGGGGGGGACAGATACGCAGTATTTT.

V is TRBV29-1 and J is TRBJ2-4; tentative D call: TRBD1 (5 bases). This CDR3 contains 15 residues. The germline CDR1 and CDR2 sequences are SQVTM and ANQGSEA. V dropped 2 bases and J dropped 1 base, with 12 bases sitting between them. The CDR3 protein is CSVEMGQSAKNIQYF. The CDR3 DNA follows: TGCAGCGTTGAAATGGGGCAATCGGCCAAAAACATTCAGTACTTC.

This clone has more than one count but fewer than ten. The rearrangement joins TRBV18 to TRBJ1-6; D possibly corresponds to TRBD1 (6 bases). The CDR3 runs 13 residues. V was pared by 5 bases and J by 9 bases, with 11 bases between. The V gene's germline CDR1 is KGHSH and CDR2 LQKENI. The CDR3, as DNA: TGTGCCAGCTCAGCAGGGGAGGGTTCACCCCTCCACTTT. Its translation is CASSAGEGSPLHF.

The chain joins TRBV7-2 to TRBJ1-5; TRBD1 agrees at 7 bases. This CDR3 has 12 residues. Germline CDR1 and CDR2: SGHTA and FQGNSA. V lost 4 bases and J lost 12; bases outside the gene matches: 6. The CDR3 is CASSSRTGFQHF. The CDR3 nucleotides read TGTGCCAGCAGCTCCAGGACAGGATTCCAGCATTTT.

The chain uses TRBV10-2 and TRBJ2-2, with D possibly TRBD1 on 6 matching bases. The V end was cut by 7 bases, the J end by 5 bases, with 17 bases between. The CDR3 contains 15 residues. Germline CDR1 WSHSY, CDR2 SAAADI. CDR3 coding DNA: TGCGCCAGCAAAGAGGGAGACAGGCGAACCGGGGAGCTGTTTTTT. Protein: CASKEGDRRTGELFF.

This clone was recorded once. The chain has TRBV5-4 and TRBJ1-1, with D perhaps matching TRBD1 (5 bases). Germline V gene data show CDR1 as SGHNT and CDR2 as YYREEE (reference sequence). V was trimmed by 2 bases and J by 3 bases, leaving 8 bases between them. This CDR3 region has 13 residues. As DNA, the CDR3 is TGTGCCAGCAGCTTACCGGGGGACACTGAAGCTTTCTTT. This encodes CASSLPGDTEAFF.

V usage is TRBV2 and J usage is TRBJ2-5; 7 bases line up with TRBD1. The V segment lost 3 bases and the J segment 4 bases; nucleotides outside the gene matches: 8. The CDR3 is 15 amino acids. Germline values: CDR1 SNHLY, CDR2 FYNNEI. Here the CDR3 reads CASSEETGRGETQYF. In DNA, the CDR3 is TGTGCCAGCAGTGAGGAGACAGGGCGTGGAGAGACCCAGTACTTC.